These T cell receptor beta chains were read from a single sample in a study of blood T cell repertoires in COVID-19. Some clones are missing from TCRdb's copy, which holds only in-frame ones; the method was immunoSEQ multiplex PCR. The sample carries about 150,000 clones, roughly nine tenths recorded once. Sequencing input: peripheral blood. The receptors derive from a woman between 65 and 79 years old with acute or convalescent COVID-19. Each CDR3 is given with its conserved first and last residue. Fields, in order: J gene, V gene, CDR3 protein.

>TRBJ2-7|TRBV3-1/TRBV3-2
CASSPRVQPYEQYF
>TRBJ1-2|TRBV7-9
CASSLTVPKYGYTF
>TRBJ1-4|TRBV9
CASSVEARGNEKLFF
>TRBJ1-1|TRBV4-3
CASSQEPPDRGANRVNTEAFF
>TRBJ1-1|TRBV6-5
CASSYGQGFVSVAFF
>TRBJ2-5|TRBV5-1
CASTRIAGVTGEETQYF
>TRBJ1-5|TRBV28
CASSLAAYSNQPQHF
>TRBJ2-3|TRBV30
CAWSVGTSGMTDTQYF
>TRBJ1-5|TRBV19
CASSMGTVGIGWPQHF
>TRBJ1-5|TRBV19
CASSTTGPNQPQHF
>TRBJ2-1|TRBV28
CASSLLWGTEHGNEQFF
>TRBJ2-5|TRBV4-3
CASSPQETQYF
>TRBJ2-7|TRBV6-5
CASSSPDSGAYEQYF
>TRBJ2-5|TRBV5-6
CASSRGTSLETQYF
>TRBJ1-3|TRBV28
CASSPAGGSGNTIYF
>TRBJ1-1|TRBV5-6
CASSSDTEAFF
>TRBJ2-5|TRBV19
CALKPGTNQETQYF
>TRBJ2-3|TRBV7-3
CASSAEGSSDTQYF
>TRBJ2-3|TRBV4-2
CASSYTSGRATDTQYF
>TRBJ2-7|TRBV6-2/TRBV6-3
CASSYEPPLAGAPYEQYF
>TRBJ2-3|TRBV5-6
CASSFWQSTDTQYF
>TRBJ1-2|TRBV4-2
CASSQNRLGYTF
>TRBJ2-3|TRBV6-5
CASNTRVGDTQYF
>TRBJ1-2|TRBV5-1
CASSQNRGARYGYTF
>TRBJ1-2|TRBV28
CASNARTGQGARGYTF
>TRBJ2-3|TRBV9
CASSHGEGHTDTQYF
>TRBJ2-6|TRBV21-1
CASSKEEGGANVLTF
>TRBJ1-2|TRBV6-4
CASSLDGNYGYTF
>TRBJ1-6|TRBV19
CASSIGQNSPLHF
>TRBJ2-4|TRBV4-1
CASSQVSGRDLNIQYF
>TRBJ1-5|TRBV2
CASRSGDQPQHF
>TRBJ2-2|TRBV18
CASSRTSGRARYTGELFF